The 20 T cell receptor beta chains given below trace back to one sample, sequenced in a study of blood T cells in healthy people across ages. A second PCR, run for roughly 7 to 12 cycles, used a sample-barcoded 5' primer plus a J-beta primer mix. A single record per CDR3 protein comes from TCRdb applying MiXCR to the 5' RACE reads. The data hold some 800,000 distinct CDR3 sequences, with about 42% observed a single time. The specimen was blood. These receptors all come from a man aged 55 to 69 in good health.

The chain is built from TRBV29-1 and TRBJ1-2, with D unclear. Per the germline V gene, CDR1 is SQVTM and CDR2 is ANQGSEA. The CDR3 contains 12 residues. With 3 bases removed from V and 3 bases from J, the gap between germline ends came to 8 bases. CDR3 sequence: CSVEGEHYGYTF. Here the CDR3 DNA reads TGCAGCGTTGAGGGTGAACACTATGGCTACACCTTC.

This clonotype was recorded many times. The CDR3 spells CSARLAGGRETQYF. CDR3 DNA sequence: TGCAGTGCGAGACTAGCGGGGGGGCGAGAGACCCAGTACTTC. This sequence joins TRBV20-1 and TRBJ2-5; 14 positions agree with TRBD2. The germline gives CDR1 DFQATT, CDR2 SNEGSKA (reference sequence). The trim removed 6 bases at V and 4 bases at J, leaving 4 bases unmatched. There are 14 residues in the CDR3.

This clonotype has a handful of counts. The V gene is TRBV21-1, the J gene TRBJ2-7. TRBV21-1 is an annotated pseudogene. The length of the CDR3 is 15 residues. This CDR3 reads CASSYLGSRNCEQYF. The CDR3 nucleotides are TGTGCCAGCAGTTACTTGGGTTCGCGGAACTGCGAGCAGTACTTC.

This clonotype has only a few counts. The gene calls are TRBV4-1 and TRBJ1-4, with D hard to call. Between the trimmed V and J ends, which lost 4 bases and 8 bases, there was a span of 14 bases. The CDR3 consists of 14 residues. Germline CDR1 MGHRA, CDR2 YSYEKL. Written as DNA, the CDR3 is TGCGCCAGCAGCCGGCAGGAAGATCAAGAAAAACTGTTTTTT. Protein: CASSRQEDQEKLFF.

This clonotype came up once. The chain joins TRBV10-3 to TRBJ2-1, with 10 bases aligning to TRBD1. The V gene end was trimmed by 11 bases and the J gene end by 5 bases; junction bases not matched to a gene: 15. CDR3 length: 16 residues. Germline V CDR1 and CDR2: ENHRY, SYGVKD. CDR3 nucleotides: TGTGCCGCCCGTGGCCAGACAGGGGGCTACGACAATGAGCAGTTCTTC. Its translation: CAARGQTGGYDNEQFF.

This clonotype was counted ten times or more. The chain joins TRBV10-3 to TRBJ2-5; 10 bases are shared with TRBD2. Per germline, CDR1 ENHRY and CDR2 SYGVKD. V lost 2 bases and J lost 5; bases outside the gene matches: 5. There are 15 residues in the CDR3. CDR3 residues: CAISEASGGDETQYF. CDR3 coding DNA: TGTGCCATCAGTGAGGCTAGCGGGGGCGACGAGACCCAGTACTTC.

The J gene is TRBJ2-7, the V gene TRBV28; TRBD1 matches 12 bases. The CDR3 contains 15 residues. Trimming took 5 bases from V and 7 from J; bases not matched to a gene: 9. Germline CDR1 reads MDHEN; CDR2 reads SYDVKM. The CDR3 bases are TGTGCCAGCAGTCTTCTGGGACAGGGGGCATGGGAGCAGTACTTC. Amino acids: CASSLLGQGAWEQYF.

This clonotype was recorded many times. This chain uses TRBV7-6 with TRBJ2-1, with 7 bases identical to TRBD2. The assigned J gene may be wrong: the sequence end matches TRBJ2-7 better. Germline-derived CDR1 and CDR2 are SGHVS and FNYEAQ. The CDR3 spans 17 residues. CDR3 region: CASSASIGGSSYNEQYF. The CDR3 DNA reads TGTGCCAGCAGCGCCTCGATAGGCGGGAGCTCCTACAATGAGCAGTACTTC.

The genes are TRBV6-5 and TRBJ2-3, with D perhaps TRBD2 (6 bases). V lost 2 bases and J lost 2, with 11 bases in between. The length of the CDR3 is 15 residues. Germline lookup yields CDR1 MNHEY and CDR2 SVGAGI. The chain's CDR3 is CASSYREKDTDTQYF. The DNA for the CDR3 is TGTGCCAGCAGTTACCGGGAGAAGGACACAGATACGCAGTATTTT.

This chain links TRBV20-1 with TRBJ2-1; TRBD2 matches 8 bases. The CDR3 runs 15 residues. The germline CDR1 and CDR2 sequences are DFQATT and SNEGSKA (reference sequence). Unmatched junction bases numbered 8, after V lost 6 bases and J lost 1 base. In nucleotides, the CDR3 is TGCAGTGCAACGTTAGCGGGGATTTCCTACAATGAGCAGTTCTTC. It encodes CSATLAGISYNEQFF.

The genes are TRBV10-2 and TRBJ1-4, with D possibly TRBD1 on 5 matching bases. The germline V gene has CDR1 WSHSY and CDR2 SAAADI. The V end lost 8 bases, the J end lost 4 bases, and 11 bases lay between the germline ends. The CDR3 spans 13 residues. This chain's CDR3 is CASGGTGNEKLFF. The CDR3 DNA follows: TGCGCCAGCGGCGGGACGGGTAATGAAAAACTGTTTTTT.

The V and J genes are TRBV28 and TRBJ2-2; 10 bases fit TRBD2. Germline V lookup: CDR1 MDHEN, CDR2 SYDVKM. V dropped 2 bases and J dropped 2; count of bases not matched to a gene: 8. The CDR3 loop spans 18 amino acids. CDR3 in DNA: TGTGCCAGCAGTTTACAACAAACTAGCGGGGAAAACACCGGGGAGCTGTTTTTT. Encoded protein: CASSLQQTSGENTGELFF.

The chain carries TRBV7-2 and TRBJ2-7; unclear D gene. Germline V gives CDR1 SGHTA, CDR2 FQGNSA. V lost 5 bases to trimming and J lost 1 base, with 12 bases between them. This CDR3 comprises 14 residues. The CDR3 nucleotides read TGTGCCAGCAGCGTAGACTCATTGTCCTACGAGCAGTACTTC. This encodes CASSVDSLSYEQYF. Drawing the rest from reference TRBV7-2 and TRBJ2-7, the complete variable domain is GAGVSQSPSNKVTEKGKDVELRCDPISGHTALYWYRQSLGQGLEFLIYFQGNSAPDKSGLPSDRFSAERTGGSVSTLTIQRTQQEDSAVYLCASSVDSLSYEQYFGPGTRLTVT.

This clonotype was seen more than once but under ten times. The rearrangement uses TRBV19 and TRBJ1-1; 8 nucleotides agree with TRBD1. Trimming took 6 bases from V and 4 from J; bases not matched to a gene: 7. Germline V gives CDR1 LNHDA, CDR2 SQIVND (reference sequence). CDR3 length: 14 amino acids. The CDR3: CASSQRQGATEAFF. CDR3 DNA sequence: TGTGCCAGTAGCCAGAGGCAGGGGGCCACTGAAGCTTTCTTT.

This clonotype was detected only a few times. The chain links TRBV5-1 to TRBJ2-7, with D possibly being TRBD1 (6 bases). This CDR3 is 15 amino acids long. V gave up 4 bases and J gave up 3 bases, with 17 bases separating them. In germline, CDR1 is SGHRS, CDR2 YFSETQ. The CDR3 coding sequence is TGCGCCAGCAGCCAACCAACAGGGAATCGCTACGAGCAGTACTTC. Encoded protein: CASSQPTGNRYEQYF.

The chain joins TRBV5-6 to TRBJ2-3, with D possibly TRBD2 on 6 matching bases. Per the germline V gene, CDR1 is SGHDT and CDR2 is YYEEEE. This CDR3 contains 13 residues. The V end lost 4 bases, the J end lost 5 bases, and 11 bases lay between the germline ends. CDR3 coding DNA: TGTGCCAGCAGCGCCGTGGGGGGAGATACGCAGTATTTT. The encoded protein is CASSAVGGDTQYF.

The count of this clonotype is one. The CDR3 sequence: CASSVRSNTDTQYF. The CDR3 nucleotides are TGCGCCAGCAGCGTGAGGTCTAACACAGATACGCAGTATTTT. This chain links TRBV5-1 with TRBJ2-3; D uncertain. CDR1 and CDR2 (germline): SGHRS, YFSETQ. V was pared by 4 bases and J by 2 bases, with 11 bases between. The CDR3 length is 14 residues.

The chain carries TRBV29-1 and TRBJ2-7, with 9 bases lining up with TRBD1. Germline trimming cut 2 bases from V and 8 bases from J; bases unmatched to any gene: 13. This CDR3 has 15 amino acids. In germline, CDR1 is SQVTM, CDR2 ANQGSEA. The CDR3 DNA follows: TGCAGCGTTGAATTGGACAGGGGACCTTCGTACAAGCAGTACTTC. As protein: CSVELDRGPSYKQYF.

This clonotype has ten or more counts. The chain uses TRBV27 and TRBJ2-7, with D possibly TRBD1 on 5 matching bases. Trimming took off 5 bases at V and 3 bases at J, with 11 bases between the two ends. CDR3 size: 13 residues. Looked up from germline, CDR1 is MNHEY and CDR2 is SMNVEV (reference sequence). DNA of the CDR3: TGTGCCAGCAGTAGGCAGGGCGACTACGAGCAGTACTTC. This encodes CASSRQGDYEQYF.

The chain joins TRBV7-2 to TRBJ1-2, with D possibly TRBD1 on 6 matching bases. The CDR3 consists of 15 residues. Deletions cut 5 bases from V and 2 bases from J, with 15 bases between. From germline, CDR1 is SGHTA and CDR2 FQGNSA. CDR3 DNA: TGTGCCAGCAGCCAAAGACAGGTTTCCAACTATGGCTACACCTTC. This codes for CASSQRQVSNYGYTF.